This entry features one TCR beta chain sequence. This specimen belongs to a study of OX40 agonist ivuxolimab in advanced cancers. Some clones are missing from TCRdb's copy, which holds only in-frame ones; the method was immunoSEQ multiplex PCR. The data contain approximately 28,000 clones, 76% of them singletons. CDR1 is MNHNY, CDR2 SVGAGI, per germline (reference sequence). Deletions cut 6 bases from V and 3 bases from J, with 10 bases between. CDR3 length: 13 amino acids. The sample in question was CD4+ or CD8+ T cells sorted from blood, obtained in a trial of the OX40 agonist ivuxolimab. The clonotype was recovered from an adult with an advanced solid tumor such as melanoma, head and neck, liver or kidney cancer. The chain employs TRBV6-6 and TRBJ2-3; a possible D gene is TRBD1 (5 bases). CDR3 DNA sequence: TGTGCCAGCAGGCACGGACAAACAGATACGCAGTATTTT. Its protein product is CASRHGQTDTQYF.